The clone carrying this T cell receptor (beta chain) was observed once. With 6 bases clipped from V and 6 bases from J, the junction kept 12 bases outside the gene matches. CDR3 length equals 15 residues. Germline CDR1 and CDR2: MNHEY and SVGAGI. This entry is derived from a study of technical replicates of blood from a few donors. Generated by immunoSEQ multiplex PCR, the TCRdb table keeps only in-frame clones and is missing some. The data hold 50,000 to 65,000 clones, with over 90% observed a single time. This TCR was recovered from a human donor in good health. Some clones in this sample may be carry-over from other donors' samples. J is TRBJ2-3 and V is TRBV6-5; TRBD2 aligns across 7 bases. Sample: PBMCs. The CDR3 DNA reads TGTGCCAGCAGGAACTTGGGGAGCGGGGCCGATACGCAGTATTTT. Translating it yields CASRNLGSGADTQYF.